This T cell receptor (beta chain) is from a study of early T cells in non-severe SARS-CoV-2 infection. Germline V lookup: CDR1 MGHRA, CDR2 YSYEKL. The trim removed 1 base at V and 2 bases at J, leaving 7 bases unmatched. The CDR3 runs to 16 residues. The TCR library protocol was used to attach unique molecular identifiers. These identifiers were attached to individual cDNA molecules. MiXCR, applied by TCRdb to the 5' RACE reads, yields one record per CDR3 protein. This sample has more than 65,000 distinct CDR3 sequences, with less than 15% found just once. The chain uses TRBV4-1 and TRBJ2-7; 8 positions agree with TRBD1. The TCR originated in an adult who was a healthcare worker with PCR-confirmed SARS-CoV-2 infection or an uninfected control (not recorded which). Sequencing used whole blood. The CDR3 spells CASSQGADRVTYEQYF. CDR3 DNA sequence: TGCGCCAGCAGCCAAGGTGCGGACAGGGTCACCTACGAGCAGTACTTC.